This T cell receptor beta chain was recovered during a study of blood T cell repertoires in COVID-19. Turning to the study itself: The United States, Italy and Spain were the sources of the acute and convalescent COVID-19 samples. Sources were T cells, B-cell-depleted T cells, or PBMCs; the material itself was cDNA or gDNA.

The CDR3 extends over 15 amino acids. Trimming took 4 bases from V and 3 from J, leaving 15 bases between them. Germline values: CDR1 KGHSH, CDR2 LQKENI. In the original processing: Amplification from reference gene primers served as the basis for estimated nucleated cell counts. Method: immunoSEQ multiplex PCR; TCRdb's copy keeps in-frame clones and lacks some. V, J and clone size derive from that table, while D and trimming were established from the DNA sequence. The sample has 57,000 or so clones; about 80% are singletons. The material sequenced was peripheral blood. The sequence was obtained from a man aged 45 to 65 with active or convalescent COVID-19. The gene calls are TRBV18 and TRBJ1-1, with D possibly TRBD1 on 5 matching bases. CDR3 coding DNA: TGTGCCAGCTCACGGTCAGGGTTAGGGGACACTGAAGCTTTCTTT. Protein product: CASSRSGLGDTEAFF.